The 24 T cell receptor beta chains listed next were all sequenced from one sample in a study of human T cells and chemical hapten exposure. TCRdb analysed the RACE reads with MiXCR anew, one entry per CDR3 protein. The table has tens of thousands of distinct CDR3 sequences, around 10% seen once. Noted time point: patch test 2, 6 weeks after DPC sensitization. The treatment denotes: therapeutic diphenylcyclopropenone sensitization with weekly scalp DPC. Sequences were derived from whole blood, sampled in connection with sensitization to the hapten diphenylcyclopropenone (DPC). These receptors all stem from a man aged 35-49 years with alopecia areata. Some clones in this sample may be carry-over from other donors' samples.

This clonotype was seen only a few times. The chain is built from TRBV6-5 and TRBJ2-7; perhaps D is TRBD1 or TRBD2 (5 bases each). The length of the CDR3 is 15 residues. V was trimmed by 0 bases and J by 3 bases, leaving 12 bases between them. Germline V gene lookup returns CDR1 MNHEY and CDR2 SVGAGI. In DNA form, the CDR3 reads TGTGCCAGCAGTTACTCCCAGGGACCCGACTACGAGCAGTACGTC. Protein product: CASSYSQGPDYEQYV.

CDR3 coding DNA: TGCAGTGCTAGAGATGTAAGGGTTTCGAACACTGAAGCTTTCTTT. Its protein is CSARDVRVSNTEAFF. This rearrangement joins TRBV20-1 to TRBJ1-1, with unresolved D. V gave up 0 bases and J gave up 1 base, with 12 bases separating them. CDR1 and CDR2 (germline): DFQATT, SNEGSKA (reference sequence). The CDR3 is made up of 15 amino acids.

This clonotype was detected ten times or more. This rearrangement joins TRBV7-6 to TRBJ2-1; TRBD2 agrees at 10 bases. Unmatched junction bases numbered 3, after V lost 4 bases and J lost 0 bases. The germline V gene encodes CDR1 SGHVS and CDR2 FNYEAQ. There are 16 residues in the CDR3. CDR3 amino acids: CASSSLAGASYNEQFF. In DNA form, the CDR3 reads TGTGCCAGCAGCTCTCTAGCGGGGGCCTCCTACAATGAGCAGTTCTTC.

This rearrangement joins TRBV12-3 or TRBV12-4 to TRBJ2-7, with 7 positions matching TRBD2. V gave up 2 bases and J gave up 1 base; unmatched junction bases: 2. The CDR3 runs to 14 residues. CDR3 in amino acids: CASSLFGGSYEQYV. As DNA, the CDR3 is TGTGCCAGCAGTTTATTCGGGGGGTCCTACGAGCAGTACGTC.

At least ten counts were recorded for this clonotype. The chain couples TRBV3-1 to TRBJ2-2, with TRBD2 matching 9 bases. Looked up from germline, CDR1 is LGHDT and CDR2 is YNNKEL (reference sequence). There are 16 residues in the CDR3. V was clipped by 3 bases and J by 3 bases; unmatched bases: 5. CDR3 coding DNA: TGTGCCAGCAGCCAGAGCGGGAGGTTCGACACCGGGGAGCTGTTTTTT. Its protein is CASSQSGRFDTGELFF.

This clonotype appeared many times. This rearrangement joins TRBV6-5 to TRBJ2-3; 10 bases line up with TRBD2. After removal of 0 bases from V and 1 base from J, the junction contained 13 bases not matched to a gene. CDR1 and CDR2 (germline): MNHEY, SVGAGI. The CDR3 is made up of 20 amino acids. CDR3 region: CASSYSNWESGTSGTDTQYF. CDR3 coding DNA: TGTGCCAGCAGTTACTCGAATTGGGAGTCCGGGACTAGCGGCACAGATACGCAGTATTTT.

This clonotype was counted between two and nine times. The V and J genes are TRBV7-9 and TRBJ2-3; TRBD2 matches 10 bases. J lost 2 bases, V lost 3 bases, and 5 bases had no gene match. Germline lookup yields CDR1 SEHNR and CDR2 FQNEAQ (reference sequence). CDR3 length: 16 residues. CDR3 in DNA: TGTGCCAGCAGCTTCGGACTAGCGGCTACCACAGATACGCAGTATTTT. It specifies CASSFGLAATTDTQYF.

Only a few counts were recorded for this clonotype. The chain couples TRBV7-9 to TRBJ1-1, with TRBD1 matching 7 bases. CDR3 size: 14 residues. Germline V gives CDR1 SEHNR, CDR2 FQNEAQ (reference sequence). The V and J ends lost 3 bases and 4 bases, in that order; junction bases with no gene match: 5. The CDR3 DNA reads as TGTGCCAGCAGCTTTAAGGGGGCAGTCACTGAAGCTTTCTTT. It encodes CASSFKGAVTEAFF.

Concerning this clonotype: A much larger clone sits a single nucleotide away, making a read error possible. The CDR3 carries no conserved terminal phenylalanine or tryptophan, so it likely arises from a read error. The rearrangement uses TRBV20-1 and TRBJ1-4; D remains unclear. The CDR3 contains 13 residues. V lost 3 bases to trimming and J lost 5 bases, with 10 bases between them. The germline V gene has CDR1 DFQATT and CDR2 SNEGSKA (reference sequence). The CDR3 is CSASKPSNEKLFY. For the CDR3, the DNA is TGCAGTGCTAGCAAACCTTCAAATGAAAAACTGTTTTAT.

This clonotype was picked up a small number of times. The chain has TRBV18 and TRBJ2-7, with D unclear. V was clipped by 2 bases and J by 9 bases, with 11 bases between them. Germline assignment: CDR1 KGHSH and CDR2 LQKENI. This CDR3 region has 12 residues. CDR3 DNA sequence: TGTGCCAGCTCACCAGAGGATAAGAGGCAGTACTTC. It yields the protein CASSPEDKRQYF.

The CDR3 loop is CASRQAKFGVETQYF. The CDR3 DNA is TGTGCCAGCAGACAGGCGAAGTTCGGGGTGGAGACCCAGTACTTC. The chain combines TRBV28 with TRBJ2-5, with D perhaps matching TRBD1 or TRBD2 (5 bases each). CDR3 size: 15 residues. Germline assignment: CDR1 MDHEN and CDR2 SYDVKM. Trimming pared 6 bases from V and 5 bases from J, leaving 19 bases between.

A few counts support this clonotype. The CDR3 protein is CSASLTGTGNTIYF. The CDR3 nucleotides are TGCAGTGCTAGCCTGACAGGGACTGGAAACACCATATATTTT. This rearrangement joins TRBV20-1 to TRBJ1-3; 7 bases fit TRBD1. V lost 3 bases and J lost 2; bases outside the gene matches: 4. Germline values: CDR1 DFQATT, CDR2 SNEGSKA (reference sequence). The CDR3 extends over 14 amino acids.

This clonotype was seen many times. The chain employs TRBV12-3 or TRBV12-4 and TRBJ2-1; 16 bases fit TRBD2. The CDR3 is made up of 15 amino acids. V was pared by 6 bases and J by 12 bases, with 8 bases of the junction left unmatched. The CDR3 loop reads CASRLPGLAGGRQFF. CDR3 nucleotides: TGTGCCAGCAGACTACCGGGACTAGCGGGAGGGCGGCAGTTCTTC.

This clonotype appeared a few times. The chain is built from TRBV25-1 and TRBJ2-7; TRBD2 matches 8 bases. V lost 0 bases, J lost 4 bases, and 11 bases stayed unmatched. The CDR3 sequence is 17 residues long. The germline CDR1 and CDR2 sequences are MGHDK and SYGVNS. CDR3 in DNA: TGTGCCAGCAGTGAATATGGCTCCCCGGGAGGGTGGTACGAGCAGTACTTC. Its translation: CASSEYGSPGGWYEQYF.

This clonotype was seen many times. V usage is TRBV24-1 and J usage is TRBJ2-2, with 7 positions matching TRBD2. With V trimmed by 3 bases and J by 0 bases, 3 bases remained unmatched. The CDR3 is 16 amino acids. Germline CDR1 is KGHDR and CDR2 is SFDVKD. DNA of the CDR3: TGTGCCACCAGTGATACTAGCGCTTCGAACACCGGGGAGCTGTTTTTT. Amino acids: CATSDTSASNTGELFF.

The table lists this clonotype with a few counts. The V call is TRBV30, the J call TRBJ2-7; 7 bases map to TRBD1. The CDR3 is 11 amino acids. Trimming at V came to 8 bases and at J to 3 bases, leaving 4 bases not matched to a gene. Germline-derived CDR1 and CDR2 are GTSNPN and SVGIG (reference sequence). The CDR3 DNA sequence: TGTGCCGGTCACAGGGGCTACGAGCAGTACTTC. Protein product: CAGHRGYEQYF.

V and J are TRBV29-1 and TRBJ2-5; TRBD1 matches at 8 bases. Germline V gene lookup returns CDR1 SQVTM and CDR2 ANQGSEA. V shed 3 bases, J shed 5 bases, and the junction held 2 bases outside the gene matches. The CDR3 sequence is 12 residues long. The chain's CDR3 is CSVEGQEETQYF. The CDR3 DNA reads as TGCAGCGTTGAGGGACAGGAGGAGACCCAGTACTTC.

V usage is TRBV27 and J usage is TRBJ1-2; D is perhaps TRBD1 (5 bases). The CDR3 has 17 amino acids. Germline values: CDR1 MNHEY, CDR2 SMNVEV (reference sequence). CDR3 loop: CVTAAGIHEGLSYGYTF. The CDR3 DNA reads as TGTGTCACAGCAGCTGGAATCCACGAGGGACTCAGCTATGGCTACACCTTC.

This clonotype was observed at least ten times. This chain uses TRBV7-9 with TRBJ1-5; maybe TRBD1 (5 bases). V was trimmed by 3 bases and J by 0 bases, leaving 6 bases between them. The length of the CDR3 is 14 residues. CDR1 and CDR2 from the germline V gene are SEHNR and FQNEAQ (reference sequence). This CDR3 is CASSLGVSNQPQHF. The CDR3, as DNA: TGTGCCAGCAGCTTGGGGGTTAGCAATCAGCCCCAGCATTTT.

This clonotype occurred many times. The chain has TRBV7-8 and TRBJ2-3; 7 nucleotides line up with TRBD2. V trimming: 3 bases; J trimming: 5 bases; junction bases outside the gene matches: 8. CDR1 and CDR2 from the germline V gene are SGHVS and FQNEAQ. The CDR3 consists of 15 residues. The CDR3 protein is CASSFGLGPRDTQYF. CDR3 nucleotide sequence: TGTGCCAGCAGCTTCGGACTAGGCCCTAGAGATACGCAGTATTTT.

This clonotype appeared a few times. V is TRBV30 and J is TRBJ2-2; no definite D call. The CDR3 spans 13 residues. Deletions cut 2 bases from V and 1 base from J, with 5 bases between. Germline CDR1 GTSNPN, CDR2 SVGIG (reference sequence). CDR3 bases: TGTGCCTGGAGTTGGCAGAACACCGGGGAGCTGTTTTTT. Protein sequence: CAWSWQNTGELFF.

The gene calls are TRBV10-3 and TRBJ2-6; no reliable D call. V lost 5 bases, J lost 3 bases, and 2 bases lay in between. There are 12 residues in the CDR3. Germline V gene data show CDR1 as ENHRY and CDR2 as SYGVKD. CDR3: CAISSGANVLTF. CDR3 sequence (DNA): TGTGCCATCAGTAGTGGGGCCAACGTCCTGACTTTC.

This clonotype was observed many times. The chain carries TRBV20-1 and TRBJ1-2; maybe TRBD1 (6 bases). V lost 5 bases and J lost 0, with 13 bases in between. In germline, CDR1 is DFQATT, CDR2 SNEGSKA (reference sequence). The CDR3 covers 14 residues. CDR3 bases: TGCAGTGCTCCCCGGGACACCACTAACTATGGCTACACCTTC. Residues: CSAPRDTTNYGYTF.

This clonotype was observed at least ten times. The DNA of the CDR3 is TGTGCCAGCAGTGGGCCTATGGGCGCCTACGAGCAGTACTTC. Amino acids: CASSGPMGAYEQYF. The rearrangement joins TRBV6-2 or TRBV6-3 to TRBJ2-7; D gene ambiguous. V lost 5 bases and J 2 bases, leaving 13 bases between the germline ends. The CDR3 covers 14 residues. In germline, CDR1 is MNHEY, CDR2 SVGEGT.